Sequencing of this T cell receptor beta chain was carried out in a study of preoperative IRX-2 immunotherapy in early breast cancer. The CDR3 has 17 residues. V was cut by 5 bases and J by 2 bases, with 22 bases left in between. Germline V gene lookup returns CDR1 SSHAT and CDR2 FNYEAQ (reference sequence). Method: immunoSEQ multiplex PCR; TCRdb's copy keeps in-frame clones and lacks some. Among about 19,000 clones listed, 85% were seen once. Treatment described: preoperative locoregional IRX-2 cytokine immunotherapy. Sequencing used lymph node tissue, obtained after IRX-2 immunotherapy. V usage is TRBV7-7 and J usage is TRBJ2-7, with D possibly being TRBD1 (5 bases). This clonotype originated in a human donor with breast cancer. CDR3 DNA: TGTGCCAGCAGCCAAGCTACCGACAGTCGGTGGACCTACGAGCAGTACTTC. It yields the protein CASSQATDSRWTYEQYF.